The TCR beta chain under discussion was sequenced for a study of CD8 T cells in Susac syndrome. The trim removed 3 bases at V and 0 bases at J, leaving 2 bases unmatched. Germline CDR1 and CDR2: SGDLS and YYNGEE. The CDR3 runs 15 residues. TCR beta sequences were obtained from blood CD8+ and CD4+ T cells. A quantity of about 0.5 to 1 ug RNA underwent reverse transcription using random hexamers. From the immunoSEQ multiplex PCR reads, TCRdb called clonotypes with MiXCR, one entry per CDR3 protein. This table holds approximately 220,000 distinct CDR3 sequences, 95% found once. The rearrangement uses TRBV9 and TRBJ2-1; TRBD1 matches 8 bases. The sample consisted of CD4+ T cells from PBMCs. The sequence came from a human donor with multiple sclerosis. The CDR3 nucleotides are TGTGCCAGCAGCGCGACAGGGGCCTCCTACAATGAGCAGTTCTTC. This translates into CASSATGASYNEQFF.